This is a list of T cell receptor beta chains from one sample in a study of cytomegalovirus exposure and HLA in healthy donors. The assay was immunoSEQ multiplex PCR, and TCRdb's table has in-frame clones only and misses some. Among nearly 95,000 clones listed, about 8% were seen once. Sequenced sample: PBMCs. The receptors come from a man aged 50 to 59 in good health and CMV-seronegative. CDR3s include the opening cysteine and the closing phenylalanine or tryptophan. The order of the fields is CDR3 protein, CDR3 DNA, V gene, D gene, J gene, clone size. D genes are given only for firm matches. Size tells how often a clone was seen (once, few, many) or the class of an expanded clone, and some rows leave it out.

cdr3_aa: CASSLGDFNYEQYF
cdr3_nt: TGTGCCAGCAGCTTAGGAGACTTTAATTACGAGCAGTACTTC
v_call: TRBV7-8
d_call: NA
j_call: TRBJ2-7
clone_size: few

cdr3_aa: CAWSRENTEAFF
cdr3_nt: TGTGCCTGGAGTCGAGAGAACACTGAAGCTTTCTTT
v_call: TRBV30
d_call: NA
j_call: TRBJ1-1
clone_size: few

cdr3_aa: CASYAGSLNYEQYF
cdr3_nt: TGTGCCAGCTACGCGGGTAGCCTGAACTACGAGCAGTACTTC
v_call: TRBV28
d_call: NA
j_call: TRBJ2-7
clone_size: few

cdr3_aa: CASSWTGGGEQFF
cdr3_nt: TGTGCCAGCAGCTGGACAGGTGGAGGTGAGCAGTTCTTC
v_call: TRBV11-3
d_call: TRBD1
j_call: TRBJ2-1
clone_size: NA

cdr3_aa: CASSPGQNTEAFF
cdr3_nt: TGTGCCAGCTCACCAGGGCAGAACACTGAAGCTTTCTTT
v_call: TRBV18
d_call: NA
j_call: TRBJ1-1
clone_size: few

cdr3_aa: CASSFRFSPLHF
cdr3_nt: TGTGCCAGCAGTTTCCGTTTTTCACCCCTCCACTTT
v_call: TRBV6-5
d_call: NA
j_call: TRBJ1-6
clone_size: NA

cdr3_aa: CASSESGVYEQYF
cdr3_nt: TGCGCCAGCAGTGAGTCGGGCGTTTACGAGCAGTACTTC
v_call: TRBV10-1
d_call: NA
j_call: TRBJ2-7
clone_size: few

cdr3_aa: CASSSGTGLYEQYF
cdr3_nt: TGTGCCAGCAGTTCCGGGACAGGGCTTTACGAGCAGTACTTC
v_call: TRBV27
d_call: TRBD1
j_call: TRBJ2-7
clone_size: few

cdr3_aa: CASSLGTGRKPQHF
cdr3_nt: TGTGCCAGCAGCTTGGGGACAGGGCGGAAGCCCCAGCATTTT
v_call: TRBV5-8
d_call: TRBD1
j_call: TRBJ1-5
clone_size: few

cdr3_aa: CASSPPSGGLGQGRDYGYTF
cdr3_nt: TGTGCCAGCTCACCACCGAGTGGGGGTCTGGGACAGGGTCGTGACTATGGCTACACCTTC
v_call: TRBV18
d_call: TRBD1
j_call: TRBJ1-2
clone_size: few

cdr3_aa: CAISDKSRDSPLHF
cdr3_nt: TGTGCCATCAGTGATAAATCTCGCGATTCACCCCTCCACTTT
v_call: TRBV10-3
d_call: NA
j_call: TRBJ1-6
clone_size: NA

cdr3_aa: CASSVGQTEQFF
cdr3_nt: TGTGCCAGCAGCGTAGGGCAGACAGAGCAGTTCTTC
v_call: TRBV9
d_call: NA
j_call: TRBJ2-1
clone_size: NA

cdr3_aa: CASSLGASGRAGNNEQFF
cdr3_nt: TGTGCCAGCAGCCTGGGAGCTAGCGGGAGGGCCGGGAACAATGAGCAGTTCTTC
v_call: TRBV5-4
d_call: TRBD2
j_call: TRBJ2-1
clone_size: NA

cdr3_aa: CASRRTSASDTQYF
cdr3_nt: TGTGCCAGCAGAAGAACTAGTGCATCAGATACGCAGTATTTT
v_call: TRBV5-4
d_call: NA
j_call: TRBJ2-3
clone_size: few

cdr3_aa: CATSRGYSEETQYF
cdr3_nt: TGTGCCACCAGCCGTGGCTATTCGGAGGAGACCCAGTACTTC
v_call: TRBV15
d_call: NA
j_call: TRBJ2-5
clone_size: NA